The 4 T cell receptor beta chains below come from one sample, sequenced in a study of blood T cell repertoires in COVID-19. The method was immunoSEQ multiplex PCR; TCRdb's version includes in-frame clones alone and lacks a portion of them. The data hold roughly 250,000 clones, with approximately 90% observed a single time. The source material was PBMCs or T cells enriched from blood (not recorded which). These receptors all come from a woman aged 45-65 years who had recovered from COVID-19.

CDR3 sequence (DNA): TGTGCCAGCAGTTATAGTGGTTCCCGGGAGGAGCAGTACTTC. Its translation is CASSYSGSREEQYF. The chain carries TRBV6-6 and TRBJ2-7, with D perhaps TRBD2 (6 bases). This CDR3 is 14 amino acids long. From germline, CDR1 is MNHNY and CDR2 SVGAGI (reference sequence). Trimming stripped 3 bases from V and 7 bases from J, with 16 bases between.

This clone appeared a few times. The chain employs TRBV10-1 and TRBJ2-3, with 8 nucleotides matching TRBD2. The CDR3 has 19 amino acids. Germline V gives CDR1 WNHNN, CDR2 SYGVQD (reference sequence). V was clipped by 8 bases and J by 2 bases; unmatched bases: 21. The CDR3 DNA reads TGCGCCAGCTCGGGAGGGGCGGGAGTATCGTCCCGGCTCACAGATACGCAGTATTTT. It is translated as CASSGGAGVSSRLTDTQYF.

The chain recombines TRBV7-2 with TRBJ2-7, with 7 bases matching TRBD1. V lost 5 bases, J lost 7 bases, and 8 bases stayed unmatched. The germline V gene encodes CDR1 SGHTA and CDR2 FQGNSA. The CDR3 spans 13 residues. The DNA for the CDR3 is TGTGCCAGCAGCCCTGGCCAGGGGGATGAGCAGTACTTC. Translated, it gives CASSPGQGDEQYF.

This clone appeared once. The CDR3 sequence is CASSRDRDYNEQFF. The CDR3 coding sequence is TGCGCCAGCAGCCGGGACAGGGATTACAATGAGCAGTTCTTC. The V and J genes are TRBV5-1 and TRBJ2-1; 9 bases map to TRBD1. This CDR3 is built from 14 residues. The germline V gene encodes CDR1 SGHRS and CDR2 YFSETQ. J gave up 4 bases and V 4 bases, and 3 bases lay outside the gene matches.